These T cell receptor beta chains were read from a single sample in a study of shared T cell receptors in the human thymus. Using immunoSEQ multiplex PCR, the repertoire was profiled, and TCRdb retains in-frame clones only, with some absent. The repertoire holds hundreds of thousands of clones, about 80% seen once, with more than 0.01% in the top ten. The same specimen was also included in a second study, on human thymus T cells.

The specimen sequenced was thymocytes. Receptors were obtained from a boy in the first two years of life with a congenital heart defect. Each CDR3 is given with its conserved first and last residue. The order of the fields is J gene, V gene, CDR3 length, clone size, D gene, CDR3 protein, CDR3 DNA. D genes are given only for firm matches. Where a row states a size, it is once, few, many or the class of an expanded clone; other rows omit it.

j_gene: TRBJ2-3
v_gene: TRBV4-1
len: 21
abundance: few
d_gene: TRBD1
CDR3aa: CASSQERKRDRVVPSTDTQYF
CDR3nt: TGCGCCAGCAGCCAAGAAAGAAAACGGGACAGGGTAGTCCCTAGCACAGATACGCAGTATTTT

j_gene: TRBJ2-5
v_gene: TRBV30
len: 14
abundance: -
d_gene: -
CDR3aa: CAWSGELRGETQYF
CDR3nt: TGTGCCTGGAGTGGTGAGCTTCGCGGGGAGACCCAGTACTTC

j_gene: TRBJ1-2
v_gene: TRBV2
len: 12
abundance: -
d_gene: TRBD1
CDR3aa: CASSGQGTGYTF
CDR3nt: TGTGCCAGCAGTGGACAGGGGACTGGCTACACCTTC

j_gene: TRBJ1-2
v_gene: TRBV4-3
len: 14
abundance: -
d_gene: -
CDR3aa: CASSPHAGRIGYTF
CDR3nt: TGCGCCAGCAGCCCCCACGCAGGGCGGATTGGCTACACCTTC

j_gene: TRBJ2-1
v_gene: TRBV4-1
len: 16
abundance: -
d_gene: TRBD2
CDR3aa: CASSRRRTSGDNEQFF
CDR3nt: TGCGCCAGCAGCCGGCGTCGGACTAGCGGAGACAATGAGCAGTTCTTC

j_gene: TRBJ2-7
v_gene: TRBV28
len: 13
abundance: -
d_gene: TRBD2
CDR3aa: CASSCLAGGEQYF
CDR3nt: TGTGCCAGCAGTTGCCTAGCGGGAGGAGAGCAGTACTTC

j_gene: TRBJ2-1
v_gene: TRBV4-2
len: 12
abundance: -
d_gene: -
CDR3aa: CASSQDAGEQFF
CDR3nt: TGTGCCAGCAGCCAAGATGCGGGAGAGCAGTTCTTC

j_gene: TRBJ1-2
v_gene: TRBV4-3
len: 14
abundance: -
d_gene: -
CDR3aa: CASSQDHFNYGYTF
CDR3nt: TGCGCCAGCAGCCAAGATCATTTTAACTATGGCTACACCTTC

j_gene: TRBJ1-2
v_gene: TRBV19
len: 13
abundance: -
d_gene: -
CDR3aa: CASTPTRLYGYTF
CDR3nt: TGTGCCAGTACCCCGACAAGGCTCTATGGCTACACCTTC

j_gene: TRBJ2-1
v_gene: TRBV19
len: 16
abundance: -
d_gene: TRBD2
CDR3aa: CASSIGGGSGISEQFF
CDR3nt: TGTGCCAGTAGTATAGGGGGAGGTAGCGGGATCTCTGAGCAGTTCTTC

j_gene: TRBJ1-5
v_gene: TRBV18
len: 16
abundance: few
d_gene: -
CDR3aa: CASSPPGRAGNQPQHF
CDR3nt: TGTGCCAGCTCACCACCTGGGAGGGCTGGCAATCAGCCCCAGCATTTT

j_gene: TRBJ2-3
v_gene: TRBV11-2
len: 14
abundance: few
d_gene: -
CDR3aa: CASSLVRSTDTQYF
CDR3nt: TGTGCCAGCAGCTTAGTTCGGAGCACAGATACGCAGTATTTT

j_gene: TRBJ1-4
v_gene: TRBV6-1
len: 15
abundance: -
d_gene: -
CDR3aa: CASSEKVEANEKLFF
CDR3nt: TGTGCCAGCAGTGAAAAGGTGGAGGCTAATGAAAAACTGTTTTTT

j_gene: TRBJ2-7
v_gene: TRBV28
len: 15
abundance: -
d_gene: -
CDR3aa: CASSLYPTRPYEQYF
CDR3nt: TGTGCCAGCAGTTTATATCCTACTCGCCCCTACGAGCAGTACTTC

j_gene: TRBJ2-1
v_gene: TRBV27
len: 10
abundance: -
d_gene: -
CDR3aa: CASSSGEQFF
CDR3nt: TGTGCCAGCAGTTCAGGTGAGCAGTTCTTC

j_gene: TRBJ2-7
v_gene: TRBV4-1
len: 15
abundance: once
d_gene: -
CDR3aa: CASSQDMRVGYEQYF
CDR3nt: TGCGCCAGCAGCCAAGATATGCGGGTTGGGTACGAGCAGTACTTC

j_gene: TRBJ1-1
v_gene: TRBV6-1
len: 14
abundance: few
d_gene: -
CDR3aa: CASRGAGMNTEAFF
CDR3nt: TGTGCCAGCAGGGGGGCCGGAATGAACACTGAAGCTTTCTTT